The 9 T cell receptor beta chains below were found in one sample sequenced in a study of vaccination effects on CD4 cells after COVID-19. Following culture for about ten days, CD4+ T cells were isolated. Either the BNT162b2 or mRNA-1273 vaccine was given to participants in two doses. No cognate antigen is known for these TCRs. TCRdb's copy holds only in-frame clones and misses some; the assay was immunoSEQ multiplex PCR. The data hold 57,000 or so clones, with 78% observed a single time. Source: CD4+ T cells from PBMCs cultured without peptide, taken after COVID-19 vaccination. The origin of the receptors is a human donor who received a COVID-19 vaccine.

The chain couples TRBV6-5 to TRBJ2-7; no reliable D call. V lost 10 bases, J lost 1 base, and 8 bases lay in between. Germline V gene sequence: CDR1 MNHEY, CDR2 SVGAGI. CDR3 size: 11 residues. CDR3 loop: CATTRSYEQYF. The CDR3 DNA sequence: TGTGCCACCACCAGGTCCTACGAGCAGTACTTC.

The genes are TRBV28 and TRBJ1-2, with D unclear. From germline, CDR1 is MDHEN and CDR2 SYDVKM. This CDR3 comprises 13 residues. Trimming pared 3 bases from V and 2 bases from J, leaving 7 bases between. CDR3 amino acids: CASSFPTNYGYTF. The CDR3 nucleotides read TGTGCCAGCAGTTTCCCAACGAACTATGGCTACACCTTC.

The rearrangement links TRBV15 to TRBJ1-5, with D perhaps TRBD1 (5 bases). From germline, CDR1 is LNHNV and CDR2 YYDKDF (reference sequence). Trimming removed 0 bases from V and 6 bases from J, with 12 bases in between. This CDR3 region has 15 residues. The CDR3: CATSRDPGIGQPQHF. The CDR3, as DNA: TGTGCCACCAGCAGAGATCCAGGGATTGGTCAGCCCCAGCATTTT.

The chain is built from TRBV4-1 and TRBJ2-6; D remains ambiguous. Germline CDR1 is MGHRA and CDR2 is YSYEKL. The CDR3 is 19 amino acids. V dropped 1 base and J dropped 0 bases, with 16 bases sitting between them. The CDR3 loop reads CASSQVGLQDRSGANVLTF. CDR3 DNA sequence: TGCGCCAGCAGCCAAGTAGGCCTACAAGACCGCTCTGGGGCCAACGTCCTGACTTTC.

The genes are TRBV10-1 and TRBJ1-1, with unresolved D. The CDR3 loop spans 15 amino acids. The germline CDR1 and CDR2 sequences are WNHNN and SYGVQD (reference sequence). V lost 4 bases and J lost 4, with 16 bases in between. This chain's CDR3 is CASSGDGESCTEAFF. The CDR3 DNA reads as TGCGCCAGCAGTGGTGATGGGGAGAGTTGCACTGAAGCTTTCTTT.

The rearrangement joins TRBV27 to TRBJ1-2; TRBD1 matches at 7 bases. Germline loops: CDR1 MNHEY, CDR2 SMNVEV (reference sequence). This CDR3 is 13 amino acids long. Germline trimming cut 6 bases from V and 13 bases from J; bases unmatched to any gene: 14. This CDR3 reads CASRARQGSVGTF. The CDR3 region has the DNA TGTGCCAGCAGAGCCCGACAGGGCTCGGTTGGCACCTTC.

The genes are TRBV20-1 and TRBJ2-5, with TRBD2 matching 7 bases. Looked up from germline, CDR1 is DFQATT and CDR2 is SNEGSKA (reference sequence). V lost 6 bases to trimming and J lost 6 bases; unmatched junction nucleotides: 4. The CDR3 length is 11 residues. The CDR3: CSAGRGKTQYF. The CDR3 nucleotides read TGCAGTGCGGGGCGGGGGAAGACCCAGTACTTC.

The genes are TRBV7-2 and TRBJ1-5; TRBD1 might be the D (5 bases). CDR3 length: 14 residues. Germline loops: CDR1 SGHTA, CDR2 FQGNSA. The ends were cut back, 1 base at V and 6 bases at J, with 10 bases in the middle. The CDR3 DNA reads TGTGCCAGCAGCTTAGGGGGGTCTGGTCAGCCCCAGCATTTT. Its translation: CASSLGGSGQPQHF.

CDR3 loop: CASSEYRGYTF. CDR3 DNA sequence: TGTGCCAGCAGTGAATACCGTGGCTACACCTTC. The gene calls are TRBV6-1 and TRBJ1-2; no reliable D call. The CDR3 consists of 11 residues. The germline gives CDR1 MNHNS, CDR2 SASEGT. The V end was cut by 2 bases, the J end by 7 bases, with 5 bases between.